The sequence of this T cell receptor (beta chain) was determined in a study of blood T cell repertoires in COVID-19. Study background: From T cells, B-cell-depleted T cells, or PBMCs came the material, which was cDNA or gDNA.

Assay: immunoSEQ multiplex PCR; the TCRdb copy retains only in-frame clones and omits some. The table includes about 110,000 clones, around 76% detected once. Trimming stripped 1 base from V and 4 bases from J, with 9 bases between. The CDR3 loop spans 14 amino acids. Looked up from germline, CDR1 is SGHNT and CDR2 is YENEEA. The rearrangement uses TRBV11-3 and TRBJ2-3; maybe TRBD1 (5 bases). The sequenced material came from peripheral blood. This sequence originates from a woman aged 80 or older with acute or convalescent COVID-19. Here the CDR3 DNA reads TGTGCCAGCAGCTTAGTTAGGGGCGCAGATACGCAGTATTTT. Its protein is CASSLVRGADTQYF.